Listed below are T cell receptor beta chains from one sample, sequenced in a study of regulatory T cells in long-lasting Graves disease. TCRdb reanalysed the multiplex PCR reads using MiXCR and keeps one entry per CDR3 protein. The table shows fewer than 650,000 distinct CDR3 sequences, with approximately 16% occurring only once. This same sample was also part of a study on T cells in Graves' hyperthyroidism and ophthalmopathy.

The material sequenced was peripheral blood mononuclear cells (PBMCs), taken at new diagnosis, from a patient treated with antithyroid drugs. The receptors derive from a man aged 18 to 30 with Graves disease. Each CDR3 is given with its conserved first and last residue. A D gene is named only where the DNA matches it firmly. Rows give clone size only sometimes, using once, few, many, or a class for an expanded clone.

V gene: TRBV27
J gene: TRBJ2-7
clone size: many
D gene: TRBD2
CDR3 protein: CASSLMPIAGQLYEQYF
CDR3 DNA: TGTGCCAGCAGTTTAATGCCCATAGCGGGACAACTCTACGAGCAGTACTTC

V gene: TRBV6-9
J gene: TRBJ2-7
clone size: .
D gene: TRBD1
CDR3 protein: CASSYRTGVWEQYF
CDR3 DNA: TGTGCCAGCAGTTACCGCACAGGGGTGTGGGAGCAGTACTTC

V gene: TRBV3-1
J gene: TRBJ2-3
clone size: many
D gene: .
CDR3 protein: CASSQDRKGTDTQYF
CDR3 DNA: TGTGCCAGCAGCCAAGATAGGAAAGGCACAGATACGCAGTATTTT

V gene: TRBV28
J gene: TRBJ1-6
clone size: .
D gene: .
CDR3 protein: CASTATVNNSPLHF
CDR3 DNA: TGTGCCAGCACCGCGACAGTGAATAATTCACCCCTCCACTTT

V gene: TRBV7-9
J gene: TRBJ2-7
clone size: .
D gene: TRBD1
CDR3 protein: CASSSSLRTGAEHEQYF
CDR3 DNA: TGTGCCAGCAGCTCGTCACTACGGACAGGGGCCGAACACGAGCAGTACTTC

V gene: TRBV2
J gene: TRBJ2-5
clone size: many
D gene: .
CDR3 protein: CASSEFGPTGTQYF
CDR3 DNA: TGTGCCAGCAGTGAATTTGGCCCAACGGGGACCCAGTACTTC

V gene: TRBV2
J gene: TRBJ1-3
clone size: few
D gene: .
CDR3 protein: CASSGGGTGNTIYF
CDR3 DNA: TGTGCCAGCAGTGGAGGAGGGACTGGAAACACCATATATTTT

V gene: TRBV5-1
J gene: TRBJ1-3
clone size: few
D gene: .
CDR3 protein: CASSLDIAPGNTIYF
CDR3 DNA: TGCGCCAGCAGCCTGGACATAGCTCCTGGAAACACCATATATTTT

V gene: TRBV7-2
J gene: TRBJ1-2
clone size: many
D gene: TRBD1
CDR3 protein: CASSQGQGAIYGYTF
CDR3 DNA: TGTGCCAGCAGCCAGGGACAGGGGGCGATCTATGGCTACACCTTC

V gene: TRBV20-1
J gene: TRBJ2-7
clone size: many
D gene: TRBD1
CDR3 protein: CSAADRDSSYEQYF
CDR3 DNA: TGCAGTGCCGCAGACAGGGACAGTTCCTACGAGCAGTACTTC

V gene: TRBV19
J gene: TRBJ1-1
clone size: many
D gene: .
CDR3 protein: CASSPQGMRTEAFF
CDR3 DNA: TGTGCCAGTAGTCCACAAGGGATGCGCACTGAAGCTTTCTTT

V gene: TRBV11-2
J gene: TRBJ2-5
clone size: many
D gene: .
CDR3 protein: CASSLASWYQETQYF
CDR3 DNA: TGTGCCAGCAGCTTAGCGAGCTGGTACCAAGAGACCCAGTACTTC

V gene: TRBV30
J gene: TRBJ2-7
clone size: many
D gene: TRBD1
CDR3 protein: CAWSLQQGYEQYF
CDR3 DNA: TGTGCCTGGAGTCTTCAACAGGGGTACGAGCAGTACTTC

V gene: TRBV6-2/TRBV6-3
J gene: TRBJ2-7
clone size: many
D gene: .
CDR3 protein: CASSYSVGPAYEQYF
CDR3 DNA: TGTGCCAGCAGTTACTCGGTAGGGCCCGCCTACGAGCAGTACTTC

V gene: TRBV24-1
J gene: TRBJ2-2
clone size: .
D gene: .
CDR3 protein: CATSDVPYTGDSNTGELFF
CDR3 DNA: TGTGCCACCAGTGACGTACCTTATACGGGAGATTCAAACACCGGGGAGCTGTTTTTT

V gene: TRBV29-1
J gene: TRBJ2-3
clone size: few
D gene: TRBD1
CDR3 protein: CSVPRTHRTGDTQYF
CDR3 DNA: TGCAGCGTCCCGAGGACTCACCGGACAGGAGATACGCAGTATTTT

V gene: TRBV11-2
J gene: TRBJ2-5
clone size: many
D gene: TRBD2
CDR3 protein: CASSFTSAKETQYF
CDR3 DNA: TGTGCCAGCAGCTTTACTAGCGCGAAAGAGACCCAGTACTTC

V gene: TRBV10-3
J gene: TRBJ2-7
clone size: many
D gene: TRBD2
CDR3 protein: CAISESKTSVGEQYF
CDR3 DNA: TGTGCCATCAGTGAGTCCAAGACTAGCGTGGGCGAGCAGTACTTC

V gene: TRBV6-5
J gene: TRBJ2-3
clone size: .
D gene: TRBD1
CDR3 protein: CASSWTGGRTDTQYF
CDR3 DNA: TGTGCCAGCAGTTGGACAGGGGGCCGGACAGATACGCAGTATTTT

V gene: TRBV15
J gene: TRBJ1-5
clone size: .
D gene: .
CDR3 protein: CATSRDRAGEKPQHF
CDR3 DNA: TGTGCCACCAGCAGAGATCGGGCAGGGGAAAAGCCCCAGCATTTT

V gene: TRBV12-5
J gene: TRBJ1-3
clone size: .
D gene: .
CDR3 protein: CASGPRGWGSSGNTIYF
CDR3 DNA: TGTGCTAGTGGTCCGCGGGGCTGGGGGAGCTCTGGAAACACCATATATTTT

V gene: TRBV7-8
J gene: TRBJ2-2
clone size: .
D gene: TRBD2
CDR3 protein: CASSPYSGRANTGELFF
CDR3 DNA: TGTGCCAGCAGCCCCTATAGCGGGAGGGCCAACACCGGGGAGCTGTTTTTT

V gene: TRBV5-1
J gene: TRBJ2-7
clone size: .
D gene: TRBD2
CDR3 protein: CASSPTGTSGTYEQYF
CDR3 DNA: TGCGCCAGCAGCCCAACCGGGACTAGCGGGACCTACGAGCAGTACTTC

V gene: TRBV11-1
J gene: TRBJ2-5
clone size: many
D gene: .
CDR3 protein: CASSPRGWQETQYF
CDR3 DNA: TGTGCCAGCAGCCCCCGGGGCTGGCAAGAGACCCAGTACTTC

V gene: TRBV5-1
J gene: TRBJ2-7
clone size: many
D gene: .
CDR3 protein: CASSLDAEYEQYF
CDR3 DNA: TGCGCCAGCAGCTTAGACGCAGAATACGAGCAGTACTTC

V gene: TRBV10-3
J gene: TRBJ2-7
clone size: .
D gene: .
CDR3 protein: CAISEGQSSYEQYF
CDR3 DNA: TGTGCCATCAGTGAGGGGCAGAGCTCCTACGAGCAGTACTTC

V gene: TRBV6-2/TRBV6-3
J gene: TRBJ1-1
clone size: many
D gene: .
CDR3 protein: CASTGNTEAFF
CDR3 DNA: TGTGCCAGCACAGGAAACACTGAAGCTTTCTTT

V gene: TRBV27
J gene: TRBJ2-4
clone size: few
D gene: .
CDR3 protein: CASSLSRLENIQYF
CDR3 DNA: TGTGCCAGCAGTTTAAGTCGACTAGAAAACATTCAGTACTTC

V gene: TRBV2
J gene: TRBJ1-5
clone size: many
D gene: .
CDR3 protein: CASSVEVFQPQHF
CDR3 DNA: TGTGCCAGCAGTGTGGAGGTATTTCAGCCCCAGCATTTT

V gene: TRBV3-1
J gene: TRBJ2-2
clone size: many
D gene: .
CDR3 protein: CASSQDPTGLRELFF
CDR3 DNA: TGTGCCAGCAGCCAAGACCCAACGGGGCTCCGGGAGCTGTTTTTT

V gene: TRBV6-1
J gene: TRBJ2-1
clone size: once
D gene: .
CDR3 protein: CASRKGTLNEQFF
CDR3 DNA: TGTGCCAGCAGGAAAGGGACTTTGAATGAGCAGTTCTTC